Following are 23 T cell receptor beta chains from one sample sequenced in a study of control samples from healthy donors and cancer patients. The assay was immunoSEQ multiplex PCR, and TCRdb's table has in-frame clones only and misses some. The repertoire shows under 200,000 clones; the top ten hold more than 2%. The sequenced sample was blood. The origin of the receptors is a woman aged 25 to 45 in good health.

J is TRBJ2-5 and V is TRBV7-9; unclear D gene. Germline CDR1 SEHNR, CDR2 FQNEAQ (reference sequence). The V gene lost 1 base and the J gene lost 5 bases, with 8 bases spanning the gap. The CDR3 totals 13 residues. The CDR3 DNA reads TGTGCCAGCAGCTTAGAACGGGCCGAGACCCAGTACTTC. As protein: CASSLERAETQYF.

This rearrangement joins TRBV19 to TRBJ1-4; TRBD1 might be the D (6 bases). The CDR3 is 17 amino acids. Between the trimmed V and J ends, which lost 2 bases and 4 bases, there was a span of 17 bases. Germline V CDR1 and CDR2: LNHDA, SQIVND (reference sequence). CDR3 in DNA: TGTGCCAGTAGTATAAGGTCAGGACAGCCCAATAATGAAAAACTGTTTTTT. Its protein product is CASSIRSGQPNNEKLFF. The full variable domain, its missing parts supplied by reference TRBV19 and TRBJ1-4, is DGGITQSPKYLFRKEGQNVTLSCEQNLNHDAMYWYRQDPGQGLRLIYYSQIVNDFQKGDIAEGYSVSREKKESFPLTVTSAQKNPTAFYLCASSIRSGQPNNEKLFFGSGTQLSVL.

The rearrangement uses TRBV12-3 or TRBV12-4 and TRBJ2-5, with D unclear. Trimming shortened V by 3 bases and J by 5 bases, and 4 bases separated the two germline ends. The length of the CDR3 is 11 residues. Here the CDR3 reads CASSFQETQYF. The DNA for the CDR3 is TGTGCCAGCAGTTTTCAGGAGACCCAGTACTTC.

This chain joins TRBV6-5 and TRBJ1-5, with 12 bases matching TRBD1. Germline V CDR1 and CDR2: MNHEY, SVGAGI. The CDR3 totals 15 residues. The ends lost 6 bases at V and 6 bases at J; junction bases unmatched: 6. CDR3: CASSAGTGGIQPQHF. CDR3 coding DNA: TGTGCCAGCAGCGCCGGGACAGGGGGCATTCAGCCCCAGCATTTT.

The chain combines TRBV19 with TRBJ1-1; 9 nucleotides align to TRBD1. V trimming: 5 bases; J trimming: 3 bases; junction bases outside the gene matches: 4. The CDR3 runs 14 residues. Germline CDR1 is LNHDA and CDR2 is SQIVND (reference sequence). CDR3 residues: CASSYGTGHTEAFF. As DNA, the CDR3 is TGTGCCAGTAGTTATGGGACAGGGCACACTGAAGCTTTCTTT.

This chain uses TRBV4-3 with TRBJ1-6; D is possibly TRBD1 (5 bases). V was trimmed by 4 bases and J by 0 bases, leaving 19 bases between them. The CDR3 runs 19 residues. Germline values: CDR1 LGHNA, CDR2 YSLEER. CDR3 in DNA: TGCGCCAGCAGCCTAAGTGGGGCAGATGGGAGCTCCTATAATTCACCCCTCCACTTT. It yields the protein CASSLSGADGSSYNSPLHF.

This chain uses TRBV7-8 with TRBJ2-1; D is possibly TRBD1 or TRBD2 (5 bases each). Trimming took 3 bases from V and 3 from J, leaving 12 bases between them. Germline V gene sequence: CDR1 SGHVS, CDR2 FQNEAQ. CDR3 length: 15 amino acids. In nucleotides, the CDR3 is TGTGCCAGCAGCTTGTTGGGGACCAACTACAATGAGCAGTTCTTC. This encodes CASSLLGTNYNEQFF.

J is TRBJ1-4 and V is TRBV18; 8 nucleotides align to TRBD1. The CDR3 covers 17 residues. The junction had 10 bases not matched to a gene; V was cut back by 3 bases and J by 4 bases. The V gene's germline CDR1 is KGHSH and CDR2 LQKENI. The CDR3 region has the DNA TGTGCCAGCTCACCCGCAGACAGGGGCCGAGATAATGAAAAACTGTTTTTT. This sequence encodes CASSPADRGRDNEKLFF.

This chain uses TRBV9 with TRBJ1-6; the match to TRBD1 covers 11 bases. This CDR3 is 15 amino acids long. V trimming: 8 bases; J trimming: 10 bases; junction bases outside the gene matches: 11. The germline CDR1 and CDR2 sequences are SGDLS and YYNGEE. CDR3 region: CASRAGTGGNSPLHF. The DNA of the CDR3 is TGTGCCAGTAGGGCCGGGACAGGGGGTAACTCACCCCTCCACTTT.

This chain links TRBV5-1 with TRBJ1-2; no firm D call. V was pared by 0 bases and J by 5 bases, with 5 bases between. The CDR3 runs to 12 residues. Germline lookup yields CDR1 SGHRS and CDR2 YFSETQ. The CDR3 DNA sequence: TGCGCCAGCAGCTTGGAGCGTTATGGCTACACCTTC. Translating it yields CASSLERYGYTF.

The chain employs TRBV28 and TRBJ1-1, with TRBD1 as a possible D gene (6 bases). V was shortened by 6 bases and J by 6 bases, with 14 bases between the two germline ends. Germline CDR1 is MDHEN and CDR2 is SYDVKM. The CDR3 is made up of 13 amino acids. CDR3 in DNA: TGTGCCAGCAGAAGACAGGCTCTGGCTGAAGCTTTCTTT. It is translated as CASRRQALAEAFF. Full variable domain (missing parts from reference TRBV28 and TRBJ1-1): DVKVTQSSRYLVKRTGEKVFLECVQDMDHENMFWYRQDPGLGLRLIYFSYDVKMKEKGDIPEGYSVSREKKERFSLILESASTNQTSMYLCASRRQALAEAFFGQGTRLTVV.

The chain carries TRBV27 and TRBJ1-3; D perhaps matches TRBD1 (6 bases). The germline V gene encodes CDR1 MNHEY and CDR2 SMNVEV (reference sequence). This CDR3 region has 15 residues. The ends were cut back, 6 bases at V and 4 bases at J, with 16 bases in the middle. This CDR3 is CASRGAGGRGNTIYF. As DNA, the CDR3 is TGTGCCAGCAGGGGGGCCGGGGGTCGCGGAAACACCATATATTTT.

For the CDR3, the DNA is TGTGCCATCAGCTTGGGGACAGGGGCTGGCTACACCTTC. This gives the protein CAISLGTGAGYTF. The J gene is TRBJ1-2, the V gene TRBV10-3, with 10 bases matching TRBD1. The length of the CDR3 is 13 residues. The ends lost 6 bases at V and 7 bases at J; junction bases unmatched: 5. The germline CDR1 and CDR2 sequences are ENHRY and SYGVKD.

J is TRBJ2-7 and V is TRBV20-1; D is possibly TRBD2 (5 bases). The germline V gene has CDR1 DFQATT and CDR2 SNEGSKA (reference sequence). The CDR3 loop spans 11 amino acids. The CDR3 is CSRGSYYEQYF. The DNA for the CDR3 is TGCAGCCGAGGGTCTTATTACGAGCAGTACTTC.

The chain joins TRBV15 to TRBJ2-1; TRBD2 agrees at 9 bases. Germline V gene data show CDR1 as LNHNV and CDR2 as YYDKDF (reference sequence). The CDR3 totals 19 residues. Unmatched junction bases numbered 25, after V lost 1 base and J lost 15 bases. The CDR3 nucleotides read TGTGCCACCAGCAGAGCCCACGACAGGGACGTTCGCGGGGGGGCGTCTTGGTTCTTC. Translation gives CATSRAHDRDVRGGASWFF.

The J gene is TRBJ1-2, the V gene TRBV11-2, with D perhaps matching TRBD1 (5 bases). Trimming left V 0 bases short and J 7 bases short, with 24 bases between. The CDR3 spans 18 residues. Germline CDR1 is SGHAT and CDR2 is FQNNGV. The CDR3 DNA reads TGTGCCAGCAGCTTAGATCGGGGACTTACAACGGGTGAGGCTGGCTACACCTTC. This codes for CASSLDRGLTTGEAGYTF. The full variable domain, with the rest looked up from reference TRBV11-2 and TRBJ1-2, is EAGVAQSPRYKIIEKRQSVAFWCNPISGHATLYWYQQILGQGPKLLIQFQNNGVVDDSQLPKDRFSAERLKGVDSTLKIQPAKLEDSAVYLCASSLDRGLTTGEAGYTFGSGTRLTVV.

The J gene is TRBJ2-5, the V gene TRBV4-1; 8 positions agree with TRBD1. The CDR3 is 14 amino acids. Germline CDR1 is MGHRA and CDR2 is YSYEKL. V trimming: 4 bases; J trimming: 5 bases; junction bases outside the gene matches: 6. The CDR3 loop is CASSPDRARETQYF. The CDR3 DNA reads TGCGCCAGCAGCCCGGACAGGGCCCGGGAGACCCAGTACTTC.

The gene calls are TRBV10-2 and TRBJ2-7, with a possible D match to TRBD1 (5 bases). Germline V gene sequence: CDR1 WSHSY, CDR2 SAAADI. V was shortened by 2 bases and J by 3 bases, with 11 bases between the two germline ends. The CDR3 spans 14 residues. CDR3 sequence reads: CASSERQTFYEQYF. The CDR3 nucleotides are TGCGCCAGCAGTGAGAGACAGACCTTCTACGAGCAGTACTTC.

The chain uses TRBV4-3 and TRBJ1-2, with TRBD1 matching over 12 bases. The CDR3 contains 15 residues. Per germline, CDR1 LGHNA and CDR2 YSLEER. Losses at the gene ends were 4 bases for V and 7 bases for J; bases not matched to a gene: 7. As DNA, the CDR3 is TGCGCCAGCAGCCCTCCGGGACAGGGGGCGCCTGGCTACACCTTC. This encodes CASSPPGQGAPGYTF.

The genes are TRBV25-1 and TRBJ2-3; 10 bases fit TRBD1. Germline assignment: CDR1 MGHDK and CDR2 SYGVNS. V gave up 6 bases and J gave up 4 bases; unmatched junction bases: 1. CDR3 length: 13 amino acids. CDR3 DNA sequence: TGTGCCAGCAGAGGACAGGGGGCAGATACGCAGTATTTT. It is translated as CASRGQGADTQYF. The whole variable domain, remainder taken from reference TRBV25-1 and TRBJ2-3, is EADIYQTPRYLVIGTGKKITLECSQTMGHDKMYWYQQDPGMELHLIHYSYGVNSTEKGDLSSESTVSRIRTEHFPLTLESARPSHTSQYLCASRGQGADTQYFGPGTRLTVL.

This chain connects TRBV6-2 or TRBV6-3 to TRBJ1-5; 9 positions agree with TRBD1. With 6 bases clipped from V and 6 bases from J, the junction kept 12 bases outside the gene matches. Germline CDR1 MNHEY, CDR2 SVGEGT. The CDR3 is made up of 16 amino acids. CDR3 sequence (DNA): TGTGCCAGCAGCAACCCCCCGGGACAGGGTACTCAGCCCCAGCATTTT. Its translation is CASSNPPGQGTQPQHF.

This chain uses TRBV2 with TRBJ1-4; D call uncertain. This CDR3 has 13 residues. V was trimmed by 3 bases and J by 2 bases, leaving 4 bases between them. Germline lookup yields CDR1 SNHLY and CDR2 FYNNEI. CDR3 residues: CASSEGTNEKLFF. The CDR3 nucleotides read TGTGCCAGCAGTGAGGGGACTAATGAAAAACTGTTTTTT.

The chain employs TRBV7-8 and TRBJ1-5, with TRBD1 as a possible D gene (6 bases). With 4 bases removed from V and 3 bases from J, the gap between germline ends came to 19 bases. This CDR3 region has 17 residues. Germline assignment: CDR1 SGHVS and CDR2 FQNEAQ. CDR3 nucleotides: TGTGCCAGCAGCTCACGGGGGGCAGGGAAAGTCAATCAGCCCCAGCATTTT. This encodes CASSSRGAGKVNQPQHF.